The entry below describes one TCR beta chain. There is no known antigen for this receptor. Base qualities are not at hand, and no much larger clone is one base apart. Sample treatment or condition, as interpreted from the label and publication: live attenuated yellow fever vaccine strain. PBMCs were isolated from peripheral blood using a standard Ficoll-Paque protocol. CD4 and CD8 T-cell fractions were isolated with Dynabeads CD4 and CD8 positive selection kits. TriZol was used to extract RNA from bulk PBMCs, from CD4 and CD8 fractions, and from dextramer-positive and dextramer-negative fractions. The data belong to a study of T cells after yellow fever vaccination (dated by TCRdb to about 2019). Regarding the complete study: The SMART-Seq v4 Ultra Low Input RNA kit was used to prepare libraries from fractions with low cell numbers. To track T-cell clones before and after primary and booster YFV17D yellow fever vaccination, bulk TCR alpha and beta repertoires were sequenced longitudinally. Two healthy male donors, one aged 18 to 29 and one aged 30 to 40 years, were included in the cohort. Blood was drawn at multiple timepoints before and after primary and secondary immunization, with bulk PBMC replicates and cell subsets isolated.

V loses 6 bases of germline sequence and J loses 0 bases, and the interval between the two ends is 22 bases. Sequences LNHDA (CDR1) and SQIVND (CDR2) are obtained from the germline V gene (reference sequence). The CDR3, cysteine through phenylalanine, is 18 amino acids long. Only the CDR3 DNA is retained, 54 bases long and in frame from the first base. What the study reported, not specific to this receptor: Because abundant contaminating clonotypes from the bulk population could be contained in FACS-sorted repertoires, computational filtering was required. A small share of clonotypes occurred in both CD4 and CD8 compartments, likely arising from convergent recombination. Because the study included only two donors, the extent to which the findings can be generalized is limited. After the booster, most of the clones that had expanded following primary vaccination were detected again (just under 97% of CD4 and around 90% of CD8), which suggests that memory was broadly maintained. Compared with the primary T-cell response, the secondary T-cell response was faster but weaker, reaching its peak on day 5 rather than on day 15.

The listed sequencing device is Illumina NovaSeq 6000. Synthesis of TCR cDNA relied on 5'RACE template switching, a step that introduced a universal primer site along with unique molecular identifiers. cDNA synthesis was primed from both the TCR alpha and TCR beta constant segments. Libraries were amplified in two PCR steps, with sample barcodes and sequencing adapters added in the second step. Sequencing of libraries was performed on Illumina HiSeq 2500 (2x100 bp) or NovaSeq (2x150 bp). The paper's processing steps were these. MIGEC was used to demultiplex reads and collapse the reads into UMI consensus sequences, and MiXCR was used for V(D)J alignment. Vaccine-responding clonotypes were defined with edgeR using replicate PBMC samples, requiring FDR below 0.01 and a log2 fold change above 5 up to day 15. Bulk clonotypes were assigned CD4 or CD8 identity according to which sequenced CD4 or CD8 repertoire held them at higher abundance. Using fastp at Q25 and MiXCR, TCRdb reprocessed the public reads and kept productive beta chains. One record per CDR3 amino acid sequence lists the most common genes and DNA. TCRdb, rather than the study authors, made the V and J calls. The sample yields some 320,000 distinct CDR3 sequences; roughly 9% were counted once. The ten largest clonotypes hold around 3.4% of the sample.

The sequences come from CD4+ T cells sorted from PBMCs, collected 5 days after the yellow fever booster vaccination. This receptor was identified in a man younger than 30 who received the YFV17D yellow fever vaccine. Recombination connected TRBV19 to TRBJ2-3; perhaps TRBD1 is the D gene, with 6 bases matching. The CDR3 is CASSPQGPRGFSTDTQYF. In nucleotides, the sequence is TGTGCCAGTAGCCCACAGGGACCTCGGGGCTTTAGCACAGATACGCAGTATTTT.